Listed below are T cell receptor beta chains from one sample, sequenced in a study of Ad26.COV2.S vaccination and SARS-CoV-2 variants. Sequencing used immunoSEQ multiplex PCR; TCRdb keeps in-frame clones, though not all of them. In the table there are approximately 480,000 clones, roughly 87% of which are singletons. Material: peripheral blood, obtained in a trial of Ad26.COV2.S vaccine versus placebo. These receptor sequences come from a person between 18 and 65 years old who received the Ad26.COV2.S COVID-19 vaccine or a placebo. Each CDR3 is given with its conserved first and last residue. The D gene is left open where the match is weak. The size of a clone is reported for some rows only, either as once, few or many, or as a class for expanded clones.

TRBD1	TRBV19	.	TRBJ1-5	CASNNRGGGQPQHF	TGTGCCAGTAATAACAGGGGAGGAGGACAGCCCCAGCATTTT
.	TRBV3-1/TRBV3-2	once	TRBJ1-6	CASSQDLWSSYNSPLHF	TGTGCCAGCAGCCAAGATCTTTGGAGCTCCTATAATTCACCCCTCCACTTT
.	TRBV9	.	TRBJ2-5	CASSVDGPPQETQYF	TGTGCCAGCAGCGTAGACGGGCCACCCCAAGAGACCCAGTACTTC
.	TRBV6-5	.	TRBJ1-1	CASTKLNTEAFF	TGTGCTTCGACAAAACTGAACACTGAAGCTTTCTTT
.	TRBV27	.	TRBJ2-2	CASSFGVLDTGELFF	TGTGCCAGCAGTTTTGGGGTTTTGGACACCGGGGAGCTGTTTTTT
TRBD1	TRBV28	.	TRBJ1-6	CASSPRDRPNSPLHF	TGTGCCAGCAGTCCCAGGGACAGACCCAATTCACCCCTCCACTTT
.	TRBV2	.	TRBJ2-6	CASSEGRGAGANVLTF	TGTGCCAGCAGTGAGGGTCGGGGTGCTGGGGCCAACGTCCTGACTTTC
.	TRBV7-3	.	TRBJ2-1	CASSSNYDEQFF	TGTGCCAGCAGCTCTAACTATGATGAGCAGTTCTTC
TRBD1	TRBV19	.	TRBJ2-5	CASSKGTGLGGQETQYF	TGTGCCAGTAGTAAGGGGACAGGGTTGGGGGGTCAAGAGACCCAGTACTTC
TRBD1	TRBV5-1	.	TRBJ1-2	CASSSGGQGSPGGYGYTF	TGCGCCAGCAGCTCTGGGGGACAGGGATCCCCCGGTGGATATGGCTACACCTTC
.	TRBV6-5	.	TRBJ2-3	CASSITGTGTQYF	TGTGCCAGCAGCATAACAGGTACCGGTACGCAGTATTTT
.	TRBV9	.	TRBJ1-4	CASSTSGAGGEKLFF	TGTGCCAGCAGCACCTCCGGGGCCGGAGGTGAAAAACTGTTTTTT
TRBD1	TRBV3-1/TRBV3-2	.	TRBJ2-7	CASSKTRQGAFYEQYF	TGTGCCAGCAGCAAGACTCGACAGGGGGCTTTCTACGAGCAGTACTTC
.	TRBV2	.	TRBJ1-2	CASREEQGSHGYTF	TGTGCCAGCAGAGAAGAACAGGGATCCCATGGCTACACCTTC
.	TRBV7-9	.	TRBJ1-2	CASSLITSLVGYTF	TGTGCCAGCAGCTTAATCACGTCTCTCGTAGGCTACACCTTC
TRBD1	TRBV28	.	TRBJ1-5	CASSFRTGLTGQPQHF	TGTGCCAGCAGTTTTCGGACAGGGCTAACGGGACAGCCCCAGCATTTT
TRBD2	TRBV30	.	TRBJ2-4	CAWRPWREWAKNIQYF	TGTGCCTGGAGACCTTGGCGGGAGTGGGCCAAAAACATTCAGTACTTC
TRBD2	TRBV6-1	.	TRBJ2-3	CASSEYREGTSTDTQYF	TGTGCCAGCAGTGAATATCGGGAGGGGACTAGCACAGATACGCAGTATTTT
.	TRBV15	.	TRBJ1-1	CATSRPIQGTEAFF	TGTGCCACCAGCAGACCGATCCAGGGTACTGAAGCTTTCTTT
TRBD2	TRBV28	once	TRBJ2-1	CASSFALAGVGNEQFF	TGTGCCAGCAGTTTCGCCCTAGCGGGAGTAGGTAATGAGCAGTTCTTC
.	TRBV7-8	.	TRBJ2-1	CASSFAPTSNEQFF	TGTGCCAGCAGCTTTGCACCAACGAGCAATGAGCAGTTCTTC
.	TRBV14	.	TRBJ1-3	CASSQDGTPSGNTIYF	TGTGCCAGCAGCCAGGACGGGACCCCCTCTGGAAACACCATATATTTT
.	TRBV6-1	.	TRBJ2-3	CASSEGPSVDTQYF	TGTGCCAGCAGTGAGGGGCCCTCTGTGGATACGCAGTATTTT
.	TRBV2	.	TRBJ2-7	CASSDRDIYEQYF	TGTGCCAGCAGTGACCGGGACATATACGAGCAGTACTTC
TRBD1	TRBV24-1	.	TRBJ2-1	CATSDRTGGSYNEQFF	TGTGCCACCAGTGATAGGACAGGGGGCTCCTACAATGAGCAGTTCTTC
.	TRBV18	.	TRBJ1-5	CASSPGPGPQHF	TGTGCCAGCTCACCCGGACCTGGGCCCCAGCATTTT
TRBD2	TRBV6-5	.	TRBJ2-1	CASSWGTSRPNNEQFF	TGTGCCAGCAGTTGGGGGACTAGCAGACCTAACAATGAGCAGTTCTTC
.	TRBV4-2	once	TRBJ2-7	CASSQRLLTDEQYF	TGTGCCAGCAGCCAAAGACTCCTGACGGACGAGCAGTACTTC
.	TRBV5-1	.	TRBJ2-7	CASSSAVEQYF	TGCGCCAGCAGCTCCGCAGTCGAGCAGTACTTC
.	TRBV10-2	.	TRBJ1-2	CASSAGTPGYTF	TGCGCCAGCAGTGCGGGGACCCCTGGCTACACCTTC
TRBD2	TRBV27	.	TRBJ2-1	CASSLGSGRYNEQFF	TGTGCCAGCAGTTTAGGTAGCGGGAGGTACAATGAGCAGTTCTTC
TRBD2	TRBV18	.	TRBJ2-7	CASSPRQRSGTKAYEQYF	TGTGCCAGCTCACCACGGCAGCGGTCCGGGACTAAGGCCTACGAGCAGTACTTC
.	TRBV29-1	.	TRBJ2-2	CSVEGGTLNTGELFF	TGCAGCGTTGAAGGTGGGACTTTAAACACCGGGGAGCTGTTTTTT
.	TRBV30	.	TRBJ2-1	CAWSRGSLNEQFF	TGTGCCTGGAGCCGGGGGTCCCTCAATGAGCAGTTCTTC
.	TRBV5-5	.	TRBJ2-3	CASSLDYFTDTQYF	TGTGCCAGCAGCTTGGATTACTTCACAGATACGCAGTATTTT
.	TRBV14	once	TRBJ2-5	CASSLLGATQYF	TGTGCCAGCAGCCTGCTAGGGGCGACCCAGTACTTC
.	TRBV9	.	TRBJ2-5	CASSSTWNGETQYF	TGTGCCAGCAGCTCAACTTGGAACGGGGAGACCCAGTACTTC
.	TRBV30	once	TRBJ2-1	CAWSVPSGTSYNEQFF	TGTGCCTGGAGTGTACCATCCGGGACCTCCTACAATGAGCAGTTCTTC
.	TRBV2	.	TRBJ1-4	CASSEEEKLFF	TGTGCCAGCAGTGAGGAGGAAAAACTGTTTTTT
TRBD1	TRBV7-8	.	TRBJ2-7	CASSSGQGAGEQYF	TGTGCCAGCAGCTCGGGACAGGGGGCAGGCGAGCAGTACTTC
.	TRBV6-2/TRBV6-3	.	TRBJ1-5	CASSYGAVYSNQPQHF	TGTGCCAGCAGTTACGGGGCAGTTTATAGCAATCAGCCCCAGCATTTT
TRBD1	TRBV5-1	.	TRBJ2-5	CASSLMKPGQGAVGRGETQYF	TGCGCCAGCAGCCTCATGAAACCGGGACAGGGGGCTGTCGGTCGTGGTGAGACCCAGTACTTC
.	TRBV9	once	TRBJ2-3	CASSVASGTDTQYF	TGTGCCAGCAGCGTAGCTAGCGGCACAGATACGCAGTATTTT
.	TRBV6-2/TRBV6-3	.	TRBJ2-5	CASSRGEETQYF	TGTGCCAGCAGCCGAGGGGAAGAGACCCAGTACTTC
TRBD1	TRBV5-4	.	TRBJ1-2	CASSLDPGTGYGYTF	TGTGCCAGCAGCTTGGACCCCGGGACAGGGTATGGCTACACCTTC
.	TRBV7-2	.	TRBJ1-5	CASSLVYSDQPQHF	TGTGCCAGCAGCTTAGTGTATTCGGATCAGCCCCAGCATTTT
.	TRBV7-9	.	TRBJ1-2	CASSFEGVTSGYTF	TGTGCCAGCAGCTTTGAGGGGGTTACGTCCGGCTACACCTTC
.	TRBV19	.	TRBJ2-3	CASSIEGVTDTQYF	TGTGCCAGTAGTATCGAGGGGGTCACAGATACGCAGTATTTT
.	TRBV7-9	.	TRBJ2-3	CASSLSAGSDTQYF	TGTGCCAGCAGCTTAAGTGCAGGGTCAGATACGCAGTATTTT
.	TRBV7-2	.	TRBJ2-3	CASSLDRTSTDTQYF	TGTGCCAGCAGCTTAGACAGGACTAGCACAGATACGCAGTATTTT
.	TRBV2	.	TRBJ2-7	CASGPRLTEQYF	TGTGCCAGCGGGCCGAGACTCACCGAGCAGTACTTC
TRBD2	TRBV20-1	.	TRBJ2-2	CSASPLRTSAGAGELFF	TGCAGTGCTAGTCCCCTTAGGACTAGCGCGGGGGCCGGGGAGCTGTTTTTT
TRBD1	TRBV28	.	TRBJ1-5	CARGTRQGTGGLSQPQHF	TGTGCCCGCGGGACACGACAGGGGACAGGGGGCTTAAGTCAGCCCCAGCATTTT
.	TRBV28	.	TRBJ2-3	CASSLVLPGADTQYF	TGTGCCAGCAGTTTGGTACTCCCTGGCGCAGATACGCAGTATTTT
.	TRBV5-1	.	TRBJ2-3	CASSLAADTQYF	TGCGCCAGCAGCTTAGCAGCAGATACGCAGTATTTT
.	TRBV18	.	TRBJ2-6	CASSPRWGTSSGANVLTF	TGTGCCAGCTCACCGAGGTGGGGGACGAGCTCTGGGGCCAACGTCCTGACTTTC
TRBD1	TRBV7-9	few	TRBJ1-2	CASSPGTGLIVGYTF	TGTGCCAGCAGCCCCGGGACAGGGCTAATCGTGGGCTACACCTTC
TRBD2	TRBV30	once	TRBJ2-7	CAWSPRGAYEQYF	TGTGCCTGGAGTCCCCGGGGGGCCTACGAGCAGTACTTC
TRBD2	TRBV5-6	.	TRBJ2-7	CASSLVAGEGEQYF	TGTGCCAGCAGCTTGGTAGCGGGAGAAGGCGAGCAGTACTTC